Described below is a single T cell receptor (beta chain) sequence and its context. Germline and junction disagree at one end, which may indicate a read error. The data belong to a study of tumor-infiltrating lymphocytes in primary liver carcinoma. Germline CDR1 MNHEY, CDR2 SVGEGT. CDR3 length: 17 amino acids. RNA and DNA were co-extracted from roughly 20-30 mg of unsorted bulk tissue. Priming with a constant-region primer yielded TCR beta cDNA from 400 to 500 ng total RNA. Slightly modified ARM-PCR, run as three nested multiplex PCR rounds, produced the TCR beta libraries. In the first two PCR rounds, TRBV1-TRBV30 forward primers were paired with a C-beta reverse primer, and each round lasted approximately 10 cycles. TCRdb processed the multiplex PCR reads anew with MiXCR; each CDR3 protein has one entry. There are roughly 55,000 distinct CDR3 sequences in the sample; around 64% occur only once, and roughly three fifths lies in the top ten.

The sequencing sample was made of liver tumor tissue from sampling region 2. Subset: tumor region T2, inferior pole. This TCR was sampled from a man aged 40-50 years with primary liver carcinoma and hepatitis B virus infection. The V call is TRBV6-2 or TRBV6-3, the J call TRBJ2-3; tentatively, D is TRBD1 (5 bases). CDR3 sequence reads: CASSYFPLGPGTDTQCF. The CDR3 DNA follows: TGTGCCAGCAGTTACTTCCCTCTGGGGCCTGGTACTGATACGCAGTGTTTT.